Each of the 26 T cell receptor beta chains below was sequenced from the same sample in a study of blood T cell repertoires in COVID-19. Libraries were prepared by immunoSEQ multiplex PCR; TCRdb keeps only in-frame clonotypes and omits some of them. This sample has about 330,000 clones; roughly 87% occur once, and the top ten carry more than 0.9%. The source material was PBMCs or T cells enriched from blood (not recorded which). The receptors were gathered from a woman in her twenties or thirties who had recovered from COVID-19.

This clone was seen a single time. This chain uses TRBV28 with TRBJ1-1; a weak D match, TRBD1 (6 bases). Germline V gene data show CDR1 as MDHEN and CDR2 as SYDVKM. CDR3 length equals 15 residues. Between the trimmed V and J ends, which lost 3 bases and 0 bases, there was a span of 11 bases. The CDR3 is CASSLPDRVNTEAFF. Written as DNA, the CDR3 is TGTGCCAGCAGTTTGCCGGACAGAGTGAACACTGAAGCTTTCTTT.

This clone occurred a few times. The V and J genes are TRBV14 and TRBJ1-3, with TRBD1 matching 8 bases. Unmatched junction bases numbered 8, after V lost 4 bases and J lost 0 bases. Germline V gene lookup returns CDR1 SGHDN and CDR2 FVKESK. This CDR3 region has 17 residues. The CDR3 DNA sequence: TGTGCCAGCAGCCGGCCAGGACAGGGCTTCTCTGGAAACACCATATATTTT. This translates into CASSRPGQGFSGNTIYF.

The J gene is TRBJ2-7, the V gene TRBV5-5; 8 bases align to TRBD1. The CDR3 is made up of 13 amino acids. V was clipped by 8 bases and J by 3 bases; unmatched bases: 7. Germline CDR1 and CDR2: SGHKS and YYEKEE (reference sequence). CDR3 nucleotides: TGTGCCAGGAGGGGACAGGTGATCTACGAGCAGTACTTC. Amino acid sequence: CARRGQVIYEQYF. Full variable domain (rest looked up from reference TRBV5-5 and TRBJ2-7): DAGVTQSPTHLIKTRGQQVTLRCSPISGHKSVSWYQQVLGQGPQFIFQYYEKEERGRGNFPDRFSARQFPNYSSELNVNALLLGDSALYLCARRGQVIYEQYFGPGTRLTVT.

This clone was seen more than once but under ten times. The chain joins TRBV5-1 to TRBJ1-2; TRBD1 might be the D (6 bases). The CDR3 has 14 residues. Trimming shortened V by 0 bases and J by 7 bases, and 13 bases separated the two germline ends. Germline-derived CDR1 and CDR2 are SGHRS and YFSETQ. This CDR3 reads CASSLDGGAGGYTF. CDR3 nucleotide sequence: TGCGCCAGCAGCTTGGATGGGGGCGCAGGTGGCTACACCTTC.

The count of this clone is one. This sequence joins TRBV10-3 and TRBJ1-2; the D is unclear. V lost 0 bases and J lost 4, with 9 bases in between. The CDR3 has 14 amino acids. CDR1 is ENHRY, CDR2 SYGVKD, per germline. DNA of the CDR3: TGTGCCATCAGTGAGTCACGGGGTGGCTATGGCTACACCTTC. It yields the protein CAISESRGGYGYTF.

There are a few counts of this clone. The rearrangement uses TRBV7-2 and TRBJ2-2; 9 bases fit TRBD2. The CDR3 covers 16 residues. CDR1 is SGHTA and CDR2 is FQGNSA in the germline V gene. With 4 bases clipped from V and 2 bases from J, the junction kept 5 bases outside the gene matches. The CDR3 DNA sequence: TGTGCCAGCAGCTGGAATAGCGGGGGCAACACCGGGGAGCTGTTTTTT. Translation gives CASSWNSGGNTGELFF.

The J gene is TRBJ2-6, the V gene TRBV28, with TRBD1 identical over 8 bases. V trimming: 7 bases; J trimming: 2 bases; junction bases outside the gene matches: 10. This CDR3 contains 17 residues. The V gene's germline CDR1 is MDHEN and CDR2 SYDVKM. The CDR3 bases are TGTGCCAGCAAGGGGGCAGGGGGCACCGCTGGGGCCAACGTCCTGACTTTC. Protein product: CASKGAGGTAGANVLTF.

V and J are TRBV7-2 and TRBJ1-1, with D unclear. Trimming shortened V by 1 base and J by 5 bases, and 11 bases separated the two germline ends. This CDR3 comprises 14 residues. CDR1 SGHTA and CDR2 FQGNSA come from the germline V gene. In DNA, the CDR3 is TGTGCCAGCAGCTTAGACCCGTCGGGAACTGAAGCTTTCTTT. Its protein product is CASSLDPSGTEAFF.

V gene TRBV27 combines with J gene TRBJ2-1; 9 bases align to TRBD1. Germline V lookup: CDR1 MNHEY, CDR2 SMNVEV (reference sequence). The J segment lost 5 bases and the V segment lost 6 bases, leaving 11 bases of the junction unmatched. The CDR3 is 16 residues long. Written as DNA, the CDR3 is TGTGCCAGCAGGACCGACAGGGGGGGAGAAAACAATGAGCAGTTCTTC. Its translation: CASRTDRGGENNEQFF.

The chain uses TRBV2 and TRBJ1-5; D is possibly TRBD1 (5 bases). The CDR3 sequence is 15 residues long. Trimming shortened V by 3 bases and J by 1 base, and 10 bases separated the two germline ends. Germline loops: CDR1 SNHLY, CDR2 FYNNEI. CDR3 residues: CASSDAGYSNQPQHF. CDR3 DNA: TGTGCCAGCAGTGATGCAGGGTACAGCAATCAGCCCCAGCATTTT.

The chain carries TRBV2 and TRBJ1-1, with 7 bases aligning to TRBD1. The CDR3 totals 18 residues. V dropped 3 bases and J dropped 0; count of bases not matched to a gene: 13. The germline CDR1 and CDR2 sequences are SNHLY and FYNNEI. CDR3: CASSDSVQGIGMNTEAFF. Here the CDR3 DNA reads TGTGCCAGCAGTGATTCGGTACAGGGGATCGGAATGAACACTGAAGCTTTCTTT.

V is TRBV7-8 and J is TRBJ2-3, with 11 bases that match TRBD2. The junction had 11 bases not matched to a gene; V was cut back by 0 bases and J by 0 bases. CDR1 SGHVS and CDR2 FQNEAQ come from the germline V gene. The CDR3 spans 20 residues. This CDR3 is CASSLASLAGVLTSTDTQYF. The CDR3 nucleotides are TGTGCCAGCAGCTTAGCATCACTAGCGGGGGTCCTGACTAGCACAGATACGCAGTATTTT. Full variable domain (remainder filled in from reference TRBV7-8 and TRBJ2-3): GAGVSQSPRYKVAKRGQDVALRCDPISGHVSLFWYQQALGQGPEFLTYFQNEAQLDKSGLPSDRFFAERPEGSVSTLKIQRTQQEDSAVYLCASSLASLAGVLTSTDTQYFGPGTRLTVL.

The chain has TRBV15 and TRBJ1-4, with TRBD1 matching over 8 bases. V shed 0 bases, J shed 3 bases, and the junction held 3 bases outside the gene matches. The CDR3 is made up of 16 amino acids. Germline V lookup: CDR1 LNHNV, CDR2 YYDKDF (reference sequence). The CDR3 loop reads CATSRDSTGANEKLFF. The CDR3, as DNA: TGTGCCACCAGCAGAGATTCGACAGGGGCTAATGAAAAACTGTTTTTT.

The gene calls are TRBV27 and TRBJ2-2, with D hard to call. CDR1 is MNHEY and CDR2 is SMNVEV in the germline V gene (reference sequence). The CDR3 is 14 residues long. With 10 bases removed from V and 3 bases from J, the gap between germline ends came to 15 bases. In nucleotides, the CDR3 is TGTGCCAACACGCCCCACCGATACACCGGGGAGCTGTTTTTT. It codes for CANTPHRYTGELFF.

The chain joins TRBV9 to TRBJ1-2, with D unresolved. CDR1 and CDR2 from the germline V gene are SGDLS and YYNGEE. V was cut by 2 bases and J by 4 bases, with 9 bases left in between. The CDR3 extends over 13 amino acids. The CDR3 nucleotides read TGTGCCAGCAGCGTCACAGCCGCCTATGGCTACACCTTC. Translating it yields CASSVTAAYGYTF.

This rearrangement joins TRBV19 to TRBJ1-1, with D possibly matching TRBD1 (5 bases). The V end was cut by 2 bases, the J end by 4 bases, with 8 bases between. The CDR3 runs 13 residues. Germline CDR1 reads LNHDA; CDR2 reads SQIVND (reference sequence). CDR3 loop: CASSIQGGTEAFF. The CDR3 DNA follows: TGTGCCAGTAGTATACAGGGCGGCACTGAAGCTTTCTTT.

V gene TRBV30 combines with J gene TRBJ1-5, with 10 bases aligning to TRBD1. The trim removed 2 bases at V and 4 bases at J, leaving 2 bases unmatched. Germline assignment: CDR1 GTSNPN and CDR2 SVGIG (reference sequence). This CDR3 contains 14 residues. This CDR3 is CAWSSGQGNQPQHF. The CDR3 DNA is TGTGCCTGGAGTTCGGGACAGGGGAATCAGCCCCAGCATTTT.

The sample holds a few counts of this clone. The chain carries TRBV30 and TRBJ2-2; TRBD1 aligns across 11 bases. The V gene's germline CDR1 is GTSNPN and CDR2 SVGIG (reference sequence). This CDR3 has 14 amino acids. V lost 3 bases and J lost 6; bases outside the gene matches: 3. The CDR3 loop is CAWSPGQGAGELFF. The CDR3 DNA reads TGTGCCTGGAGCCCGGGACAGGGGGCCGGGGAGCTGTTTTTT.

This chain links TRBV27 with TRBJ2-7, with TRBD2 identical over 7 bases. The germline V gene encodes CDR1 MNHEY and CDR2 SMNVEV (reference sequence). The junction had 1 base not matched to a gene; V was cut back by 2 bases and J by 3 bases. The CDR3 is 13 amino acids. DNA for the CDR3: TGTGCCAGCAGTTTAGCGGGGGTCTACGAGCAGTACTTC. This sequence encodes CASSLAGVYEQYF.

The chain joins TRBV29-1 to TRBJ1-1; D perhaps matches TRBD1 (6 bases). The CDR3 extends over 13 amino acids. Trimming removed 5 bases from V and 4 bases from J, with 14 bases in between. The germline V gene has CDR1 SQVTM and CDR2 ANQGSEA. The CDR3 nucleotides are TGCAGCGTTCGAGGGGGGGGTGGCACTGAAGCTTTCTTT. Amino acid sequence: CSVRGGGGTEAFF.

The chain has TRBV27 and TRBJ1-2; D is unclear. CDR3 length equals 14 residues. The germline V gene has CDR1 MNHEY and CDR2 SMNVEV (reference sequence). The V end lost 6 bases, the J end lost 3 bases, and 14 bases lay between the germline ends. The CDR3 loop reads CASSRLGGDYGYTF. CDR3 coding DNA: TGTGCCAGCAGCCGGCTTGGTGGAGACTATGGCTACACCTTC.

This clone was seen a few times. This chain joins TRBV19 and TRBJ2-7; a weak D match, TRBD2 (6 bases). V gave up 7 bases and J gave up 3 bases, with 19 bases separating them. The CDR3 sequence is 15 residues long. The germline CDR1 and CDR2 sequences are LNHDA and SQIVND (reference sequence). The CDR3 coding sequence is TGTGCCAGTACCGATAGCGGCACCTCGAGCTACGAGCAGTACTTC. It codes for CASTDSGTSSYEQYF.

This chain links TRBV3-1 (or the pseudogene TRBV3-2) with TRBJ2-1, with 10 bases matching TRBD2. With V trimmed by 5 bases and J by 8 bases, 9 bases remained unmatched. Germline V gene sequence: CDR1 LGHDT, CDR2 YNNKEL (reference sequence). CDR3 length: 15 residues. This CDR3 is CASSMERGGPYEQFF. In DNA form, the CDR3 reads TGTGCCAGCAGCATGGAGCGGGGGGGCCCCTATGAGCAGTTCTTC.

This clone was counted a single time. This chain links TRBV24-1 with TRBJ2-3; TRBD1 matches at 9 bases. The CDR3 consists of 16 residues. The V segment lost 4 bases and the J segment 4 bases; nucleotides outside the gene matches: 8. The germline CDR1 and CDR2 sequences are KGHDR and SFDVKD. The chain's CDR3 is CATSDRRQGVADTQYF. DNA for the CDR3: TGTGCCACCAGTGACCGCCGACAGGGGGTCGCAGATACGCAGTATTTT.

The CDR3 here is CASSSQTGYSEKLFF. The CDR3 DNA sequence: TGCGCCAGCAGCTCCCAGACAGGGTATAGTGAAAAACTGTTTTTT. The chain recombines TRBV5-1 with TRBJ1-4, with TRBD1 matching 7 bases. After removal of 3 bases from V and 7 bases from J, the junction contained 9 bases not matched to a gene. Looked up from germline, CDR1 is SGHRS and CDR2 is YFSETQ. CDR3 length equals 15 residues.

The chain joins TRBV7-2 to TRBJ1-2; 9 positions match TRBD1. Looked up from germline, CDR1 is SGHTA and CDR2 is FQGNSA. This CDR3 is 16 amino acids long. V trimming: 6 bases; J trimming: 7 bases; junction bases outside the gene matches: 15. The CDR3 nucleotides are TGTGCCAGCAGATCCACTGGGACAGGGCCCATCGGTGGCTACACCTTC. This encodes CASRSTGTGPIGGYTF.